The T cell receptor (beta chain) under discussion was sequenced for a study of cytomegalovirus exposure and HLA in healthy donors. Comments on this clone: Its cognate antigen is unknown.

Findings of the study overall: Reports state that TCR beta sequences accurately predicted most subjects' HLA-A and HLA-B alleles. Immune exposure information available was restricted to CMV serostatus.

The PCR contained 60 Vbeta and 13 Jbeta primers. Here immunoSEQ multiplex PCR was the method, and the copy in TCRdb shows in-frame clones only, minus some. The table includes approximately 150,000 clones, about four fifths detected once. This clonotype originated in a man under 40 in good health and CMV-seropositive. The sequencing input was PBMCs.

CDR3 sequence (DNA): TGTGCTAGTGGTTTGGGGGTAATTGGGAGTCCCACCAAAAACATTCAGTACTTC. It codes for CASGLGVIGSPTKNIQYF. The chain uses TRBV12-5 and TRBJ2-4; tentative D call: TRBD2 (5 bases). V was trimmed by 1 base and J by 2 bases, leaving 18 bases between them. There are 18 residues in the CDR3. The germline gives CDR1 LGHNT, CDR2 FRNRAP. Full variable domain (rest looked up from reference TRBV12-5 and TRBJ2-4): DARVTQTPRHKVTEMGQEVTMRCQPILGHNTVFWYRQTMMQGLELLAYFRNRAPLDDSGMPKDRFSAEMPDATLATLKIQPSEPRDSAVYFCASGLGVIGSPTKNIQYFGAGTRLSVL.